These 15 T cell receptor beta chains originate from one sample sequenced in a study of blood T cell repertoires in COVID-19. Clones were sequenced by immunoSEQ multiplex PCR, and TCRdb holds only the in-frame ones, with some missing. This sample has over 200,000 clones, with roughly 85% found just once. Sequenced input: PBMCs or T cells enriched from blood (not recorded which). The receptor source for this set is a man younger than 40 who had recovered from COVID-19.

This chain connects TRBV30 to TRBJ1-4, with TRBD1 identical over 9 bases. The CDR3 contains 14 residues. Germline V gives CDR1 GTSNPN, CDR2 SVGIG (reference sequence). The J segment lost 7 bases and the V segment lost 5 bases, leaving 8 bases of the junction unmatched. In nucleotides, the CDR3 is TGTGCCTGGGAGTACGGGACAGGGTTTGAAAAACTGTTTTTT. It yields the protein CAWEYGTGFEKLFF. The full variable domain, with the rest looked up from reference TRBV30 and TRBJ1-4, is SQTIHQWPATLVQPVGSPLSLECTVEGTSNPNLYWYRQAAGRGLQLLFYSVGIGQISSEVPQNLSASRPQDRQFILSSKKLLLSDSGFYLCAWEYGTGFEKLFFGSGTQLSVL.

The genes are TRBV12-3 or TRBV12-4 and TRBJ2-5; no clear D gene. The germline V and J ends were trimmed by 6 bases and 4 bases, with 12 bases remaining between them. The CDR3 is 13 residues long. DNA of the CDR3: TGTGCCAGCAGATCCCTAGTGGGAGAGACCCAGTACTTC. Translating it yields CASRSLVGETQYF.

The V call is TRBV14, the J call TRBJ2-3, with 9 positions matching TRBD2. Trimming took 2 bases from V and 8 from J; bases not matched to a gene: 5. CDR3 length: 14 amino acids. The V gene's germline CDR1 is SGHDN and CDR2 FVKESK. The CDR3 loop is CASSQSGRKVTQYF. Here the CDR3 DNA reads TGTGCCAGCAGCCAAAGCGGGAGGAAGGTTACGCAGTATTTT.

This clone was seen many times. This chain uses TRBV3-1 (or the pseudogene TRBV3-2) with TRBJ2-5; the D is unclear. The V and J ends lost 0 bases and 3 bases respectively, with 8 bases between them. Germline CDR1 LGHDT, CDR2 YNNKEL (reference sequence). CDR3 length equals 14 residues. CDR3 coding DNA: TGTGCCAGCAGCCAAGATCACTCTAAAGAGACCCAGTACTTC. This gives the protein CASSQDHSKETQYF.

The CDR3: CASSLHLSLTQSSYEQYF. Written as DNA, the CDR3 is TGTGCCAGCAGTTTACACTTATCCTTAACACAGAGCTCCTACGAGCAGTACTTC. The chain recombines TRBV28 with TRBJ2-7; D uncertain. The CDR3 runs to 18 residues. V was clipped by 2 bases and J by 0 bases, with 20 bases between them. The germline V gene has CDR1 MDHEN and CDR2 SYDVKM.

V gene TRBV24-1 combines with J gene TRBJ2-2; 10 nucleotides agree with TRBD2. The ends lost 8 bases at V and 6 bases at J; junction bases unmatched: 5. Germline CDR1 is KGHDR and CDR2 is SFDVKD. The CDR3 is 14 residues long. This chain's CDR3 is CATTGTSVPGELFF. The CDR3 DNA is TGTGCCACCACCGGGACTAGCGTCCCCGGGGAGCTGTTTTTT.

The genes are TRBV6-5 and TRBJ1-1; TRBD1 agrees at 7 bases. CDR3 length: 14 residues. The V segment lost 6 bases and the J segment 4 bases; nucleotides outside the gene matches: 8. Per germline, CDR1 MNHEY and CDR2 SVGAGI. DNA for the CDR3: TGTGCCAGCAGGAGGTTACAGGGGTCCACTGAAGCTTTCTTT. Translated, it gives CASRRLQGSTEAFF.

The chain couples TRBV9 to TRBJ2-1, with 11 bases lining up with TRBD2. Per the germline V gene, CDR1 is SGDLS and CDR2 is YYNGEE. The CDR3 contains 16 residues. V lost 0 bases to trimming and J lost 6 bases; unmatched junction nucleotides: 5. CDR3 region: CASSVVGTSGTNEQFF. CDR3 DNA sequence: TGTGCCAGCAGCGTAGTAGGGACTAGCGGTACCAATGAGCAGTTCTTC.

This clone showed up many times. The chain links TRBV7-6 to TRBJ2-2; 9 bases line up with TRBD1. CDR1 is SGHVS, CDR2 FNYEAQ, per germline. V dropped 5 bases and J dropped 7; count of bases not matched to a gene: 17. This CDR3 contains 18 residues. Here the CDR3 DNA reads TGTGCCAGCAGCCAGGGACAGGGAAAAACCCTTATCGGCGGGGAGCTGTTTTTT. The encoded protein is CASSQGQGKTLIGGELFF.

The chain couples TRBV2 to TRBJ2-7; no definite D call. The CDR3 covers 11 residues. V lost 3 bases and J 6 bases, leaving 6 bases between the germline ends. From germline, CDR1 is SNHLY and CDR2 FYNNEI. The DNA of the CDR3 is TGTGCCAGCAGTGAGACATTCGAGCAGTACTTC. Translating it yields CASSETFEQYF.

This clone was recorded only once. The chain links TRBV18 to TRBJ2-7; D not certain. The CDR3 spans 14 residues. CDR1 KGHSH and CDR2 LQKENI come from the germline V gene. The V end was cut by 2 bases, the J end by 0 bases, with 8 bases between. CDR3 protein: CASSPFSDSYEQYF. CDR3 nucleotides: TGTGCCAGCTCACCATTCAGCGACTCCTACGAGCAGTACTTC.

The genes are TRBV2 and TRBJ1-1; D possibly corresponds to TRBD1 (6 bases). Germline loops: CDR1 SNHLY, CDR2 FYNNEI. This CDR3 is 13 amino acids long. Trimming stripped 11 bases from V and 5 bases from J, with 18 bases between. CDR3 in amino acids: CAVNNRERTEAFF. CDR3 nucleotide sequence: TGTGCCGTTAATAACAGGGAGAGGACTGAAGCTTTCTTT.

The CDR3 coding sequence is TGCGCCAGCAGCCTAGCCACTGGACGAGGAGGAGGCTACACCTTC. The encoded protein is CASSLATGRGGGYTF. V usage is TRBV5-1 and J usage is TRBJ1-2; D is unresolved. The CDR3 is made up of 15 amino acids. Trimming stripped 4 bases from V and 8 bases from J, with 21 bases between. Germline V CDR1 and CDR2: SGHRS, YFSETQ. The full variable domain, its missing parts supplied by reference TRBV5-1 and TRBJ1-2, is KAGVTQTPRYLIKTRGQQVTLSCSPISGHRSVSWYQQTPGQGLQFLFEYFSETQRNKGNFPGRFSGRQFSNSRSEMNVSTLELGDSALYLCASSLATGRGGGYTFGSGTRLTVV.

The rearrangement joins TRBV28 to TRBJ1-3; no reliable D call. The V gene's germline CDR1 is MDHEN and CDR2 SYDVKM. The CDR3 has 12 amino acids. CDR3 loop: CGSRASGNTIYF. Here the CDR3 DNA reads TGTGGGAGTCGTGCGTCTGGAAACACCATATATTTT.

The V and J genes are TRBV13 and TRBJ2-7, with 13 bases identical to TRBD2. J was trimmed by 7 bases and V by 5 bases; bases with no gene match: 8. Germline V CDR1 and CDR2: PRHDT, FYEKMQ (reference sequence). The CDR3 has 15 residues. CDR3 nucleotide sequence: TGTGCCAGCAGCGGAGGTGGACTAGCGGGGGTAGAGCAGTACTTC. It yields the protein CASSGGGLAGVEQYF.